One and the same sample provided the 25 T cell receptor beta chains below, sequenced in a study of post-analysis software for immune sequencing data. Findings and caveats of the study: A few TRBV segments (TRBV5-6, TRBV5-1 and TRBV20-1 among them) occurred more frequently in patients than in controls.

Their antigens remain unidentified. Libraries were made from TCR beta cDNA, and they carried unique molecular identifiers. Via MiXCR, TCRdb re-called the PCR reads, giving one row per CDR3 protein. The sample records hundreds of thousands of distinct CDR3 sequences, around 50% being singletons. The sequencing sample was made of blood. Receptors originate from a girl between 5 and 17 years old with multiple sclerosis.

A few counts support this clonotype. This sequence joins TRBV27 and TRBJ2-7, with 9 bases that match TRBD1. V dropped 6 bases and J dropped 0; count of bases not matched to a gene: 6. The length of the CDR3 is 15 residues. Germline CDR1 reads MNHEY; CDR2 reads SMNVEV (reference sequence). The CDR3 loop is CASRLVGQGSYEQYF. In nucleotides, the CDR3 is TGTGCCAGCAGACTAGTGGGACAGGGCTCCTACGAGCAGTACTTC.

The chain joins TRBV20-1 to TRBJ2-7, with no clear D. V shed 4 bases and J shed 0 bases, with 13 bases lying between them. Germline V gene sequence: CDR1 DFQATT, CDR2 SNEGSKA (reference sequence). The CDR3 extends over 14 amino acids. CDR3 protein: CSATGQEFSYEQYF. The CDR3 DNA reads as TGCAGTGCTACCGGTCAGGAATTCTCCTACGAGCAGTACTTC.

The chain uses TRBV7-6 and TRBJ2-1, with TRBD2 as a possible D gene (5 bases). Germline CDR1 reads SGHVS; CDR2 reads FNYEAQ. Between the trimmed V and J ends, which lost 4 bases and 1 base, there was a span of 14 bases. The CDR3 is 16 residues long. CDR3 residues: CASSSLGLGSYNEQFF. The CDR3 DNA sequence: TGTGCCAGCAGCTCCCTCGGACTGGGATCCTACAATGAGCAGTTCTTC.

The V call is TRBV20-1, the J call TRBJ2-3, with 14 bases fitting TRBD2. The junction had 9 bases not matched to a gene; V was cut back by 1 base and J by 6 bases. The CDR3 contains 17 residues. Per the germline V gene, CDR1 is DFQATT and CDR2 is SNEGSKA (reference sequence). The CDR3 protein is CSARAGLAGGPRDTQYF. CDR3 DNA: TGCAGTGCTAGAGCCGGACTAGCGGGGGGCCCCCGTGATACGCAGTATTTT.

CDR3 protein: CSARTGGRQPQHF. In nucleotides, the CDR3 is TGCAGTGCTAGAACAGGGGGCAGGCAGCCCCAGCATTTT. V usage is TRBV20-1 and J usage is TRBJ1-5, with 9 bases fitting TRBD1. V shed 2 bases, J shed 7 bases, and the junction held 3 bases outside the gene matches. Per germline, CDR1 DFQATT and CDR2 SNEGSKA (reference sequence). The CDR3 consists of 13 residues.

This clonotype was counted only a few times. The V and J genes are TRBV20-1 and TRBJ1-2, with D uncertain. The germline V gene has CDR1 DFQATT and CDR2 SNEGSKA (reference sequence). This CDR3 spans 14 amino acids. The V and J ends lost 3 bases and 7 bases respectively, with 18 bases between them. The CDR3 protein is CSARMQNNRGGYTF. The CDR3 nucleotides read TGCAGTGCTAGGATGCAAAATAATAGAGGTGGCTACACCTTC.

The table lists this clonotype with a few counts. The chain uses TRBV5-5 and TRBJ2-5; D gene unclear. CDR3 size: 20 residues. Trimming pared 3 bases from V and 5 bases from J, leaving 32 bases between. Germline CDR1 SGHKS, CDR2 YYEKEE (reference sequence). CDR3 nucleotides: TGTGCCAGCAGCTCCAGGTCCAAGGTTTGCGGCCCTACCACCGAGGAGACCCAGTACTTC. It specifies CASSSRSKVCGPTTEETQYF.

The rearrangement uses TRBV11-2 and TRBJ2-5, with 9 bases matching TRBD2. Germline CDR1 and CDR2: SGHAT and FQNNGV. J gave up 5 bases and V 1 base, and 8 bases lay outside the gene matches. This CDR3 contains 16 residues. The CDR3 DNA is TGTGCCAGCAGCTTAGTGTGGGCTAGCGGGAAGGAGACCCAGTACTTC. It yields the protein CASSLVWASGKETQYF. The whole variable domain, remainder taken from reference TRBV11-2 and TRBJ2-5, is EAGVAQSPRYKIIEKRQSVAFWCNPISGHATLYWYQQILGQGPKLLIQFQNNGVVDDSQLPKDRFSAERLKGVDSTLKIQPAKLEDSAVYLCASSLVWASGKETQYFGPGTRLLVL.

The table lists this clonotype with a few counts. This chain connects TRBV4-1 to TRBJ2-5; D possibly corresponds to TRBD1 (6 bases). Trimming took off 2 bases at V and 4 bases at J, with 14 bases between the two ends. CDR1 and CDR2 from the germline V gene are MGHRA and YSYEKL. The CDR3 runs 15 residues. The CDR3 here is CASSQWVAGAETQYF. Here the CDR3 DNA reads TGCGCCAGCAGCCAATGGGTGGCAGGGGCAGAGACCCAGTACTTC.

CDR3 amino acids: CSAWGNEQFF. CDR3 bases: TGCAGCGCCTGGGGGAATGAGCAGTTCTTC. The chain is built from TRBV29-1 and TRBJ2-1; perhaps D is TRBD1 or TRBD2 (5 bases each). The CDR3 has 10 amino acids. CDR1 and CDR2 from the germline V gene are SQVTM and ANQGSEA. V shed 7 bases and J shed 7 bases, with 8 bases lying between them.

The V and J genes are TRBV20-1 and TRBJ2-7; D is unclear. V lost 5 bases, J lost 1 base, and 18 bases lay in between. Germline values: CDR1 DFQATT, CDR2 SNEGSKA (reference sequence). This CDR3 is built from 15 residues. CDR3 in amino acids: CSARPIAIPSYEQYF. In DNA form, the CDR3 reads TGCAGTGCTCGCCCCATTGCTATCCCATCCTACGAGCAGTACTTC.

The chain has TRBV20-1 and TRBJ2-1; maybe TRBD2 (6 bases). Germline CDR1 reads DFQATT; CDR2 reads SNEGSKA (reference sequence). Deletions cut 3 bases from V and 11 bases from J, with 20 bases between. This CDR3 has 14 amino acids. The DNA of the CDR3 is TGCAGTGCTAGTGGGGACTTCTTTATCCACCAGCAGTTCTTC. It encodes CSASGDFFIHQQFF.

This clonotype appeared a few times. The rearrangement links TRBV4-1 to TRBJ2-6; 11 bases align to TRBD1. CDR3 length: 17 residues. The V and J ends lost 2 bases and 4 bases, in that order; junction bases with no gene match: 4. Per germline, CDR1 MGHRA and CDR2 YSYEKL. In DNA, the CDR3 is TGCGCCAGCAGCCAACCGGACAGGGGGCCGGGGGCCAACGTCCTGACTTTC. Amino acids: CASSQPDRGPGANVLTF.

The chain couples TRBV20-1 to TRBJ1-5; no reliable D call. The V gene lost 1 base and the J gene lost 7 bases, with 14 bases spanning the gap. Germline CDR1 reads DFQATT; CDR2 reads SNEGSKA (reference sequence). This CDR3 is 14 amino acids long. The CDR3 DNA sequence: TGCAGTGCTAGAGCGGCGGAAGGGAAACAGCCCCAGCATTTT. Translated, it gives CSARAAEGKQPQHF.

The table lists this clonotype with a few counts. The chain uses TRBV7-9 and TRBJ1-3; D not certain. The CDR3 length is 14 residues. V lost 1 base, J lost 2 bases, and 6 bases lay in between. The V gene's germline CDR1 is SEHNR and CDR2 FQNEAQ (reference sequence). For the CDR3, the DNA is TGTGCCAGCAGCTTAGATGGGACTGGAAACACCATATATTTT. Encoded protein: CASSLDGTGNTIYF.

There are a few counts of this clonotype. The rearrangement joins TRBV12-3 or TRBV12-4 to TRBJ1-2; D gene uncertain. Trimming cost V 1 base and J 5 bases, with 11 bases left between them. The CDR3 is 14 amino acids. The DNA of the CDR3 is TGTGCCAGCAGTTTAGAGGCGTCAGGTTATGGCTACACCTTC. Protein sequence: CASSLEASGYGYTF.

The chain uses TRBV5-1 and TRBJ2-5; D gene ambiguous. TRBJ2-7 matches the DNA end more closely, so the J call is doubtful. CDR1 is SGHRS, CDR2 YFSETQ, per germline. CDR3 length: 11 amino acids. CDR3 sequence: CASSGEYEQYF. For the CDR3, the DNA is TGCGCCAGCAGCGGAGAATACGAGCAGTACTTC.

This chain links TRBV3-1 with TRBJ2-4; no definite D call. Germline V CDR1 and CDR2: LGHDT, YNNKEL (reference sequence). Trimming removed 0 bases from V and 13 bases from J, with 7 bases in between. The CDR3 consists of 11 residues. The CDR3 here is CASSQDVEQYF. The CDR3 nucleotides are TGTGCCAGCAGCCAAGATGTGGAGCAGTACTTC. Filled out from reference TRBV3-1 and TRBJ2-4, the complete variable domain reads DTAVSQTPKYLVTQMGNDKSIKCEQNLGHDTMYWYKQDSKKFLKIMFSYNNKELIINETVPNRFSPKSPDKAHLNLHINSLELGDSAVYFCASSQDVEQYFGAGTRLSVL.

The CDR3 coding sequence is TGTGCCAGCAGTTACTCATCAGCAGGGTACGGCCGGGTAGAGCAGTACTTC. Translated: CASSYSSAGYGRVEQYF. The chain couples TRBV6-5 to TRBJ2-7; the D gene is possibly TRBD1 (5 bases). This CDR3 spans 17 amino acids. Trimming cost V 0 bases and J 7 bases, with 22 bases left between them. In germline, CDR1 is MNHEY, CDR2 SVGAGI.

The chain's CDR3 is CASSASVRDTQYF. The DNA of the CDR3 is TGTGCCAGCAGCGCGTCCGTGAGAGATACGCAGTATTTT. The chain uses TRBV9 and TRBJ2-3; D not resolved. Germline V gene lookup returns CDR1 SGDLS and CDR2 YYNGEE. This CDR3 contains 13 residues. V lost 3 bases and J lost 5, with 10 bases in between.

The chain couples TRBV4-1 to TRBJ1-2; D might be TRBD1 (6 bases). The CDR3 is made up of 16 amino acids. V lost 4 bases and J 4 bases, leaving 19 bases between the germline ends. CDR1 and CDR2 (germline): MGHRA, YSYEKL. Here the CDR3 DNA reads TGCGCCAGCAGCCCTCGACAGGTTCTTGGGGCCTATGGCTACACCTTC. Encoded protein: CASSPRQVLGAYGYTF.

As regards this clonotype: A much bigger clone sits one base away, suggesting this may be a read error. The V and J genes are TRBV6-4 and TRBJ2-1; possible D gene TRBD2, 5 bases. In germline, CDR1 is MRHNA, CDR2 SNTAGT. This CDR3 spans 14 amino acids. CDR3 region: CASRDSPEYNEQFF. The DNA of the CDR3 is TGTGCCAGCAGGGACTCCCCAGAGTACAATGAGCAGTTCTTC.

This clonotype was picked up a small number of times. The chain is built from TRBV20-1 and TRBJ2-3; 7 bases match TRBD1. Germline V gene lookup returns CDR1 DFQATT and CDR2 SNEGSKA (reference sequence). V shed 0 bases, J shed 0 bases, and the junction held 3 bases outside the gene matches. The length of the CDR3 is 15 residues. The CDR3 DNA sequence: TGCAGTGCTAGAGATTTCAGGGGGAGCACAGATACGCAGTATTTT. It translates to CSARDFRGSTDTQYF.

The CDR3 region has the DNA TGCAGTGCTAGAGTTGCCGGGCCATTCATCGAGCAGTACTTC. Its translation is CSARVAGPFIEQYF. The chain uses TRBV20-1 and TRBJ2-7; D is ambiguous. Trimming removed 1 base from V and 6 bases from J, with 16 bases in between. CDR1 is DFQATT, CDR2 SNEGSKA, per germline (reference sequence). The CDR3 has 14 amino acids.

There are a few counts of this clonotype. The rearrangement links TRBV20-1 to TRBJ2-7; weak D call: TRBD2 (6 bases). Looked up from germline, CDR1 is DFQATT and CDR2 is SNEGSKA (reference sequence). This CDR3 comprises 14 residues. V was pared by 0 bases and J by 2 bases, with 11 bases between. In nucleotides, the CDR3 is TGCAGTGCTAGAGATCAGCGGGTAGCCTACGAGCAGTACTTC. It is translated as CSARDQRVAYEQYF.